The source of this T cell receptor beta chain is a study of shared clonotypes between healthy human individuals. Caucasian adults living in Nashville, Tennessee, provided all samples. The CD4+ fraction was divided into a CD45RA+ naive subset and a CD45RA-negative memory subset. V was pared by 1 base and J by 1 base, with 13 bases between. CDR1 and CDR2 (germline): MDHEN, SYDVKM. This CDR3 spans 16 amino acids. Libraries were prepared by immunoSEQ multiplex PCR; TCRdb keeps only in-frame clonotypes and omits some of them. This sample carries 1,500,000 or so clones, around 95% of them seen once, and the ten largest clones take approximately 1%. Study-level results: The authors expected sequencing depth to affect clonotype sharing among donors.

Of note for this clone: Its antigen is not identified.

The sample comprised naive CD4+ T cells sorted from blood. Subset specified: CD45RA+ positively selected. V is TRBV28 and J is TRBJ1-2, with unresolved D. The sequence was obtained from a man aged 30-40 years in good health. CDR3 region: CASSLLPDPRNYGYTF. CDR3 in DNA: TGTGCCAGCAGTTTATTGCCGGATCCGCGTAACTATGGCTACACCTTC.